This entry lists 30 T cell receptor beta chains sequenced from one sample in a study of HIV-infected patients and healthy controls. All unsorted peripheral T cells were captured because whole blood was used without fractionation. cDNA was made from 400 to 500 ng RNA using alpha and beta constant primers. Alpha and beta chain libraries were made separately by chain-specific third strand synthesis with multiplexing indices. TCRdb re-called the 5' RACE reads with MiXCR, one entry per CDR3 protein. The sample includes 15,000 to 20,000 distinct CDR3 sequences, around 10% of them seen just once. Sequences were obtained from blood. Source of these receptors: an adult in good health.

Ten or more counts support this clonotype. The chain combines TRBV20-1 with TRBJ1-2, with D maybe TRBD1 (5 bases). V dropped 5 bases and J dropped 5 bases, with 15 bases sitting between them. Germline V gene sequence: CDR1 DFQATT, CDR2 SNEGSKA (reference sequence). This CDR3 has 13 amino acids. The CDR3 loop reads CSAPRQGEYGYTF. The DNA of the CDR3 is TGCAGTGCTCCCCGACAAGGGGAATATGGCTACACCTTC.

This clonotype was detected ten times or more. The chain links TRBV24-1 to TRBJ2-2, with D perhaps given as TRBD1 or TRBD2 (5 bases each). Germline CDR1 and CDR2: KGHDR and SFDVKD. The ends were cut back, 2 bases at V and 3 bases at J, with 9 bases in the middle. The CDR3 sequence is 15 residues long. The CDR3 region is CATSDSGTHTGELFF. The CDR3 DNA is TGTGCCACCAGTGATTCCGGGACCCACACCGGGGAGCTGTTTTTT.

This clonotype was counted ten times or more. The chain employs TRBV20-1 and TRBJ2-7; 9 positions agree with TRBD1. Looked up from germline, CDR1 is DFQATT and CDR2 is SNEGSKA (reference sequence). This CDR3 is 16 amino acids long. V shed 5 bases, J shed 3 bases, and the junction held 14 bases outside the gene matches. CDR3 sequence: CSAPQKDRGVNYEQYF. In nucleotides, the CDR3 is TGCAGTGCTCCACAAAAAGACAGGGGGGTTAACTACGAGCAGTACTTC.

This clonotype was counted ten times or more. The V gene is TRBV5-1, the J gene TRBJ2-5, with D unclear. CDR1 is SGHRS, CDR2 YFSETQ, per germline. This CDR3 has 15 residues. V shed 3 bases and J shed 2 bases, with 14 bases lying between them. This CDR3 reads CASSSRTGPQETQYF. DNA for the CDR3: TGCGCCAGCAGCTCCCGGACCGGACCGCAAGAGACCCAGTACTTC. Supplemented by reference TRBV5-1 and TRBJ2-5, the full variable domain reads KAGVTQTPRYLIKTRGQQVTLSCSPISGHRSVSWYQQTPGQGLQFLFEYFSETQRNKGNFPGRFSGRQFSNSRSEMNVSTLELGDSALYLCASSSRTGPQETQYFGPGTRLLVL.

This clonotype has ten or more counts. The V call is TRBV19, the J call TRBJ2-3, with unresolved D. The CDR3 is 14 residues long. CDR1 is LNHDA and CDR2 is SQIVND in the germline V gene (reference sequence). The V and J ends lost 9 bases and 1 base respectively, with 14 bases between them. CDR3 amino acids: CASLDGLGTDTQYF. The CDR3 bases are TGTGCCAGCCTCGACGGGTTGGGCACAGATACGCAGTATTTT.

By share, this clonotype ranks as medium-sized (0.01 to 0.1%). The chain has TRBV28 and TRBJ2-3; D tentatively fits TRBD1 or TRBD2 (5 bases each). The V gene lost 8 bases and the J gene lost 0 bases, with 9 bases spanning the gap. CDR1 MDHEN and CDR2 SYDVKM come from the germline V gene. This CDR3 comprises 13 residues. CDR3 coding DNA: TGTGCCAGCGGGGGAGTAAGCACAGATACGCAGTATTTT. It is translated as CASGGVSTDTQYF.

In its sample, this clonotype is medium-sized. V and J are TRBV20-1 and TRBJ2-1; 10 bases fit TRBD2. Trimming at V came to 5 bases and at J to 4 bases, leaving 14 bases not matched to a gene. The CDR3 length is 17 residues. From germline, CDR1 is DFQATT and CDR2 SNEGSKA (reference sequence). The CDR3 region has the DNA TGCAGTGCTTACGACAGGGGAACTAGCGGGACTTACAATGAGCAGTTCTTC. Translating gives CSAYDRGTSGTYNEQFF.

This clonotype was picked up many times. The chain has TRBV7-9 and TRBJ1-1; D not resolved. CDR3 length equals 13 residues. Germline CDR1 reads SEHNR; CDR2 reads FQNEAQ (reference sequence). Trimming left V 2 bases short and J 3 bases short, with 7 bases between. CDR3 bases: TGTGCCAGCAGCTTAAATGGGTACACTGAAGCTTTCTTT. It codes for CASSLNGYTEAFF.

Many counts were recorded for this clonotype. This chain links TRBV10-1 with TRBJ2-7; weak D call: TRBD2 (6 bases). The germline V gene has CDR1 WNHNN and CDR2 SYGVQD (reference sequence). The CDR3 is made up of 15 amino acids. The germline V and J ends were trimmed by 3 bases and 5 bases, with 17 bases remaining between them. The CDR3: CASSETSGDPHEQYF. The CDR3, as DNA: TGCGCCAGCAGTGAAACCTCGGGGGACCCCCACGAGCAGTACTTC.

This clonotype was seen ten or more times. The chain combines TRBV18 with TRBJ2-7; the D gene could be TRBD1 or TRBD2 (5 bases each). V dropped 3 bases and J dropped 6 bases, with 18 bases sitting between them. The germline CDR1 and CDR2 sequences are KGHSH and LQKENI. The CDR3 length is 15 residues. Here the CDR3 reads CASSPGAPRGSEQYF. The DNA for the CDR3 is TGTGCCAGCTCACCCGGGGCCCCGAGGGGCTCCGAGCAGTACTTC.

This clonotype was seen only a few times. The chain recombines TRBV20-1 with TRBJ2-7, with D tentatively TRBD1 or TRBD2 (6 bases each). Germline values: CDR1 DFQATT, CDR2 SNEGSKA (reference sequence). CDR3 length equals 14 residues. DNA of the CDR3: TGCAGGGGGGGTTCGGACAGTACTGCCTACGAGCAGTACTTC. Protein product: CRGGSDSTAYEQYF.

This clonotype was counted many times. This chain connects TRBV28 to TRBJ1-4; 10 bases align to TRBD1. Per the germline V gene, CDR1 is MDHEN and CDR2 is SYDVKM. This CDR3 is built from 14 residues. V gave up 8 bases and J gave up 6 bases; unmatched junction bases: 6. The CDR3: CASWGGTGDEKLFF. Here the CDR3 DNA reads TGTGCCAGCTGGGGAGGGACAGGGGATGAAAAACTGTTTTTT.

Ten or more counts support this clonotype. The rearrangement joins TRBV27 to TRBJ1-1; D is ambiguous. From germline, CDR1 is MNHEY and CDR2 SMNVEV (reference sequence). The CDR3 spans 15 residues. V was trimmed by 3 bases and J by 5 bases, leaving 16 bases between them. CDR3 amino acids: CASSFSLGPGTEAFF. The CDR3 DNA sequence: TGTGCCAGCAGTTTTTCTCTCGGCCCGGGGACTGAAGCTTTCTTT.

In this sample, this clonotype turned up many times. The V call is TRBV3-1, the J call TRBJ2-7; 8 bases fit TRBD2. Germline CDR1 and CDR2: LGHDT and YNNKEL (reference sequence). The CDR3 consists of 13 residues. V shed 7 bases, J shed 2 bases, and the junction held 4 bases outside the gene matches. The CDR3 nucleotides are TGTGCCAGCACTCGGGAGGGGGCCTACGAGCAGTACTTC. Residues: CASTREGAYEQYF.

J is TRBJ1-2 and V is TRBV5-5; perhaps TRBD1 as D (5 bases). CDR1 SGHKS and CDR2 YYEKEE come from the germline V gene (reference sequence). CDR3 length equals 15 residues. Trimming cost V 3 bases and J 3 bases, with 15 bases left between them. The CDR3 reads CASSSPGDGDYGYTF. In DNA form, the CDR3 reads TGTGCCAGCAGCTCCCCCGGGGACGGCGACTATGGCTACACCTTC.

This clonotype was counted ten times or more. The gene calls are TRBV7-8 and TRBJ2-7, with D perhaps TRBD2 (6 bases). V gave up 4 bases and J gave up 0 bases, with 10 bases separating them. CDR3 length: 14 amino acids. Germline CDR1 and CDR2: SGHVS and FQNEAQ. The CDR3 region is CASSSRDSSYEQYF. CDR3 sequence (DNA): TGTGCCAGCAGCTCCCGGGACTCCTCCTACGAGCAGTACTTC. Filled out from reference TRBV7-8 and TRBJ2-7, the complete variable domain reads GAGVSQSPRYKVAKRGQDVALRCDPISGHVSLFWYQQALGQGPEFLTYFQNEAQLDKSGLPSDRFFAERPEGSVSTLKIQRTQQEDSAVYLCASSSRDSSYEQYFGPGTRLTVT.

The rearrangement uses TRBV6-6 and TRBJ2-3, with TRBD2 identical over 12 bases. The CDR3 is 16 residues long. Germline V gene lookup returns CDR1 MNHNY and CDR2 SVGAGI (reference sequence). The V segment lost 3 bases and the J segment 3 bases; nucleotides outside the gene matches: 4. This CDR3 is CASSYPGLAGTDTQYF. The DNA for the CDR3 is TGTGCCAGCAGTTATCCCGGACTAGCGGGAACAGATACGCAGTATTTT.

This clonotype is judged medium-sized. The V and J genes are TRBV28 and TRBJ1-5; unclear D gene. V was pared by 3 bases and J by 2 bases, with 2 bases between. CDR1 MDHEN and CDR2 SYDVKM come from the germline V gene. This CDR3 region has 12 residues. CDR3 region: CASSLGNQPQHF. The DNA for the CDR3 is TGTGCCAGCAGTTTGGGCAATCAGCCCCAGCATTTT.

DNA of the CDR3: TGCAGTGGCATCTTTCCCTCTAGAAAGGGGACCTACGAGCAGTACTTC. This translates into CSGIFPSRKGTYEQYF. The chain employs TRBV20-1 and TRBJ2-7, with TRBD1 as a possible D gene (5 bases). Germline assignment: CDR1 DFQATT and CDR2 SNEGSKA (reference sequence). V lost 7 bases and J 2 bases, leaving 24 bases between the germline ends. The CDR3 is 16 amino acids.

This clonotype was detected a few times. The CDR3 region has the DNA TGCAGCGTTGGATCACTAGCGGGAGGGGTCAGGAATGAGCAGTTCTTC. Translation gives CSVGSLAGGVRNEQFF. The rearrangement uses TRBV29-1 and TRBJ2-1; 13 positions match TRBD2. V lost 4 bases and J lost 7; bases outside the gene matches: 10. The CDR3 has 16 residues. In germline, CDR1 is SQVTM, CDR2 ANQGSEA.

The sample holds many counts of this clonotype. In DNA, the CDR3 is TGCGCCAGCAGCCCCGGTTGGACAGTGAACACTGAAGCTTTCTTT. It encodes CASSPGWTVNTEAFF. The gene calls are TRBV4-3 and TRBJ1-1; D might be TRBD1 (6 bases). The CDR3 consists of 15 residues. Germline CDR1 and CDR2: LGHNA and YSLEER. Between the trimmed V and J ends, which lost 4 bases and 0 bases, there was a span of 12 bases.

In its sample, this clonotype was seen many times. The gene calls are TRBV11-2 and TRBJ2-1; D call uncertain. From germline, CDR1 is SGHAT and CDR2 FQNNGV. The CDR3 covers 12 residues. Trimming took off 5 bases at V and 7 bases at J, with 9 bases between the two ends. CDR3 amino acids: CASSTQGNEQFF. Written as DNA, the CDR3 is TGTGCCAGCAGCACCCAAGGGAATGAGCAGTTCTTC.

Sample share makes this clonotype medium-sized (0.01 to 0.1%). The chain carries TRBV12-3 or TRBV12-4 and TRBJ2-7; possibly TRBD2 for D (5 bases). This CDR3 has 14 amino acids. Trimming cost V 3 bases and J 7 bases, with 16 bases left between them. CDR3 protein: CASSFGGTSGEQYF. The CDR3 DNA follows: TGTGCCAGCAGTTTCGGAGGAACCTCGGGGGAGCAGTACTTC.

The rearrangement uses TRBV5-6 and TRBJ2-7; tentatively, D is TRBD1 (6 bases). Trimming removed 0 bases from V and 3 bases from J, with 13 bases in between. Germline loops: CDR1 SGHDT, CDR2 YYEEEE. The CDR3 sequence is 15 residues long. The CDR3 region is CASSLAPGAFYEQYF. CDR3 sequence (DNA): TGTGCCAGCAGCTTGGCGCCAGGGGCGTTCTACGAGCAGTACTTC.

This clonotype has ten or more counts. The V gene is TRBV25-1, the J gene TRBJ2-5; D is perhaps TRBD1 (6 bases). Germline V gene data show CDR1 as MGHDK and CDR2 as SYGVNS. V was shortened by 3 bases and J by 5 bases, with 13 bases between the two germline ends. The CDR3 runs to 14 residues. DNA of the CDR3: TGTGCCAGCAGTGAGGAGAGGGGGTGGGAGACCCAGTACTTC. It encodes CASSEERGWETQYF. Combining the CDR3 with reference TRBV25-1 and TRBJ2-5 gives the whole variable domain EADIYQTPRYLVIGTGKKITLECSQTMGHDKMYWYQQDPGMELHLIHYSYGVNSTEKGDLSSESTVSRIRTEHFPLTLESARPSHTSQYLCASSEERGWETQYFGPGTRLLVL.

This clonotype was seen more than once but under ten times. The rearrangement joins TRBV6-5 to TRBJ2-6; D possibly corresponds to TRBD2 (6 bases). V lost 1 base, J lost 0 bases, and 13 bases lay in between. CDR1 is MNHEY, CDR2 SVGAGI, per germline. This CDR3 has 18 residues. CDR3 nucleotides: TGTGCCAGCAGTTACTGGGGTAGCGGCACCTCTGGGGCCAACGTCCTGACTTTC. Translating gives CASSYWGSGTSGANVLTF.

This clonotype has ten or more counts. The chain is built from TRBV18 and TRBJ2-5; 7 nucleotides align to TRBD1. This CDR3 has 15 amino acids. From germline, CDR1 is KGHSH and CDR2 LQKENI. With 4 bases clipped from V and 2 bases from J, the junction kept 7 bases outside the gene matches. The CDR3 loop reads CASSQETGRQETQYF. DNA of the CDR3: TGTGCCAGCTCACAAGAGACAGGGCGACAAGAGACCCAGTACTTC. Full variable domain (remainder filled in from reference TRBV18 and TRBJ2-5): NAGVMQNPRHLVRRRGQEARLRCSPMKGHSHVYWYRQLPEEGLKFMVYLQKENIIDESGMPKERFSAEFPKEGPSILRIQQVVRGDSAAYFCASSQETGRQETQYFGPGTRLLVL.

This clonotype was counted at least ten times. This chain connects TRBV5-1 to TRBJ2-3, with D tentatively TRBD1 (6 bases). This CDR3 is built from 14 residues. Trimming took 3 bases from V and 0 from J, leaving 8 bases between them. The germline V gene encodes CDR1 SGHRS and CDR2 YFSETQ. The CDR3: CASSSGQSTDTQYF. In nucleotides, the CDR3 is TGCGCCAGCAGCTCCGGACAGAGCACAGATACGCAGTATTTT. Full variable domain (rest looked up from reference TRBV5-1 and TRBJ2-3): KAGVTQTPRYLIKTRGQQVTLSCSPISGHRSVSWYQQTPGQGLQFLFEYFSETQRNKGNFPGRFSGRQFSNSRSEMNVSTLELGDSALYLCASSSGQSTDTQYFGPGTRLTVL.

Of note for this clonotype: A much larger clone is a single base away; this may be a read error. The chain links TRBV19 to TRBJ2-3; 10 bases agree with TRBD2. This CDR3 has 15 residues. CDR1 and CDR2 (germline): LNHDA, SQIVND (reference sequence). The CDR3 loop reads CVSSIEPSGSHTQYF. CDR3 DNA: TGTGTCAGTAGTATAGAGCCTAGCGGGAGTCATACGCAGTATTTT.

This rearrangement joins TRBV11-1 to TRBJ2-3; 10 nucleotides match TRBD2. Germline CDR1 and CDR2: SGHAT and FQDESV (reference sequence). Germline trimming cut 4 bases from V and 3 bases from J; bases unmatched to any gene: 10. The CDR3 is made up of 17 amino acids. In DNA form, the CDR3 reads TGTGCCAGCAGCTCGACTTCTAGCGGGAGAGGGACAGATACGCAGTATTTT. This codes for CASSSTSSGRGTDTQYF.